This entry concerns a single T cell receptor (beta chain). This clonotype was detected many times. What this receptor recognizes is not known. Base qualities are not provided; no much larger clone lies one nucleotide away. The germline V gene gives CDR1 as MNHEY and CDR2 as SVGEGT. V is cut by 6 bases and J by 1 base, and the space between the germline ends is 6 bases. From its cysteine to its phenylalanine, the CDR3 spans 12 amino acids. The DNA shown is the 36-base CDR3, in frame from base 1. The sample belongs to a study of T cell repertoires in cytomegalovirus infection (dated by TCRdb to between 2018 and 2020). Context from the whole study: The HLA type of each donor mattered for the analysis, because public TCR beta signatures pointed to carriage of CMV infection along with the matching HLA type.

Instrument used: Illumina HiSeq 1500. TCRdb took the public reads, trimmed them with fastp at Q25, ran MiXCR for clone calling and kept in-frame beta chains. Here each entry gathers all rows of one CDR3 protein and keeps the most common genes and DNA. For this sample the table gives 76,000 or so distinct CDR3 sequences, of which 3.7% were detected only once. About 4.6% of the sample is in the top ten clones. Overall results and qualifications from the work: In both this cohort and an independent cohort of some 350 donors, the cumulative frequency of public TCR beta family members distinguished carriers of CMV infection plus the relevant HLA type. The ex vivo response was dominated by HLA-C-restricted CMV-specific TCR beta clonotypes, which also provided the single most frequent clonotype in two of eight donors.

The TCR comes from a human donor in good health (CMV status not recorded). Some clones in this sample may be carry-over from other donors' samples. The sequencing sample was made of PBMCs. The chain links TRBV6-2 or TRBV6-3 with TRBJ1-1, with the D segment identity uncertain. The nucleotide sequence is given as TGTGCCAGCAGAGAGAAGAACACTGAAGCTTTCTTT. It codes for CASREKNTEAFF.